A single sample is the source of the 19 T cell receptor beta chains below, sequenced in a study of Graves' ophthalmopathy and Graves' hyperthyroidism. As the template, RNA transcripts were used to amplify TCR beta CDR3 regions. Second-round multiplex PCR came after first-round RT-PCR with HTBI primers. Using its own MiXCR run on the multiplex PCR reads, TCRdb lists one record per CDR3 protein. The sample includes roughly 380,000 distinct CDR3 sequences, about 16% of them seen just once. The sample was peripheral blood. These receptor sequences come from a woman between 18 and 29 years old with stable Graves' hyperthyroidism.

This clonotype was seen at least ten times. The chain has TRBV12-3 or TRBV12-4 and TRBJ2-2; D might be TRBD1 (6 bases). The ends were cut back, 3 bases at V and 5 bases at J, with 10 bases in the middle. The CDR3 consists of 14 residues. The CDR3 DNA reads TGTGCCAGCAGTTTGCAGGGGTGGACCGGGGAGCTGTTTTTT. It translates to CASSLQGWTGELFF.

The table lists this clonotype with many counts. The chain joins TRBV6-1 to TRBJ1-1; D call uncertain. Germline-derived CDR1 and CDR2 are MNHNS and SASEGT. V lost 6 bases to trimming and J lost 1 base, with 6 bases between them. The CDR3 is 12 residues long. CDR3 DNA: TGTGCCAGCAGGACACCGAACACTGAAGCTTTCTTT. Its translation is CASRTPNTEAFF.

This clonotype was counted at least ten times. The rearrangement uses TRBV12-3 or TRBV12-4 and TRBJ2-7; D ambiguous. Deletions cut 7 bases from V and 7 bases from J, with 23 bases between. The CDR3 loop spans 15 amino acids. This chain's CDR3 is CASTSSSAAPREQYF. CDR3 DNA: TGTGCCAGCACCAGTTCCTCCGCGGCTCCCCGGGAGCAGTACTTC.

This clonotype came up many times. The DNA for the CDR3 is TGTGCCAGCAGCCAAGGACCCTCTTCTGGAAACACCATATATTTT. Translated, it gives CASSQGPSSGNTIYF. J is TRBJ1-3 and V is TRBV7-2; no definite D call. This CDR3 is built from 15 residues. V lost 5 bases and J lost 1, with 12 bases in between. Germline CDR1 SGHTA, CDR2 FQGNSA.

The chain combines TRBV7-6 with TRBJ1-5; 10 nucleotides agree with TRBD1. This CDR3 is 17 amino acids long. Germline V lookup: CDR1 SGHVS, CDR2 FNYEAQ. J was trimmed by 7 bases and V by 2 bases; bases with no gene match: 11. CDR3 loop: CASSLTGDRGGGQPQHF. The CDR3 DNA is TGTGCCAGCAGCTTAACCGGGGACAGGGGAGGTGGACAGCCCCAGCATTTT. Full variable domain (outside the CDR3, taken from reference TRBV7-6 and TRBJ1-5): GAGVSQSPRYKVTKRGQDVALRCDPISGHVSLYWYRQALGQGPEFLTYFNYEAQQDKSGLPNDRFSAERPEGSISTLTIQRTEQRDSAMYRCASSLTGDRGGGQPQHFGDGTRLSIL.

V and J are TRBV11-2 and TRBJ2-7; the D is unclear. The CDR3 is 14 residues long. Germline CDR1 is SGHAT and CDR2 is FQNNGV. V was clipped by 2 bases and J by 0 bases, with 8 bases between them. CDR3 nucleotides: TGTGCCAGCAGCTTATGGCAGTACTCCTACGAGCAGTACTTC. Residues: CASSLWQYSYEQYF.

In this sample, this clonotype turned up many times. CDR3 amino acids: CASSKTGELTEAFF. The CDR3 nucleotides read TGCGCCAGCAGTAAGACAGGGGAGCTCACTGAAGCTTTCTTT. V usage is TRBV5-1 and J usage is TRBJ1-1, with 8 bases matching TRBD1. This CDR3 spans 14 amino acids. V dropped 5 bases and J dropped 4; count of bases not matched to a gene: 7. Looked up from germline, CDR1 is SGHRS and CDR2 is YFSETQ.

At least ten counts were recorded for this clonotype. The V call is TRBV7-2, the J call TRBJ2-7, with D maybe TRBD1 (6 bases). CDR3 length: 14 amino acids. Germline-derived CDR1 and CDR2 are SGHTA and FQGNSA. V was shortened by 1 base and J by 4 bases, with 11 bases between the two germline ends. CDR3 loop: CASSLVQGTYEQYF. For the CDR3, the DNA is TGTGCCAGCAGCTTAGTACAGGGAACGTACGAGCAGTACTTC.

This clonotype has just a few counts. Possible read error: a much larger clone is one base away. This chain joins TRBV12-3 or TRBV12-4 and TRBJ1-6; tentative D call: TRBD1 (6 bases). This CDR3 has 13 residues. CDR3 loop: CASRDRHNSHLHF. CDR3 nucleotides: TGTGCCAGCAGGGACAGACATAATTCACACCTCCACTTT.

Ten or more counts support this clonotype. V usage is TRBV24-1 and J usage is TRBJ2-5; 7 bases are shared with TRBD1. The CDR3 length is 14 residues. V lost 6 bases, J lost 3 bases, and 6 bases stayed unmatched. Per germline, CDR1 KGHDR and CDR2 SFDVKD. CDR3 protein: CATSTTGTEETQYF. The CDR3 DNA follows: TGTGCCACCAGTACTACCGGGACAGAAGAGACCCAGTACTTC.

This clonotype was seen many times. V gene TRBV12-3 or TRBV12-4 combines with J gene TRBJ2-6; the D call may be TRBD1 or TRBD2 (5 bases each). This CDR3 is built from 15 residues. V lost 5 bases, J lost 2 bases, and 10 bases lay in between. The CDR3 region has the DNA TGTGCCAGCAGTCGTCCGGGACCTGGGGCCAACGTCCTGACTTTC. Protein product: CASSRPGPGANVLTF.

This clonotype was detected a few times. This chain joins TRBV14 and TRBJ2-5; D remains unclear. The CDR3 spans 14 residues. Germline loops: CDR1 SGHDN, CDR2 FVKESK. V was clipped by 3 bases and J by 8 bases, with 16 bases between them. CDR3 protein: CASSHLSQRGTQYF. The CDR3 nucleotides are TGTGCCAGCAGCCATCTTTCGCAGCGAGGAACCCAGTACTTC.

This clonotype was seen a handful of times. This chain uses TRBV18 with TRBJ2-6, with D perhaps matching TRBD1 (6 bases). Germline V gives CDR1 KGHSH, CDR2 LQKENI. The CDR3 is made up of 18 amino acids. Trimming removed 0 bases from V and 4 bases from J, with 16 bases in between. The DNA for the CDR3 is TGTGCCAGCTCACCACCTGGTCAGGGGTTGATGGGGGCCAACGTCCTGACTTTC. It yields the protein CASSPPGQGLMGANVLTF. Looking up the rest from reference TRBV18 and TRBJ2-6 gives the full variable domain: NAGVMQNPRHLVRRRGQEARLRCSPMKGHSHVYWYRQLPEEGLKFMVYLQKENIIDESGMPKERFSAEFPKEGPSILRIQQVVRGDSAAYFCASSPPGQGLMGANVLTFGAGSRLTVL.

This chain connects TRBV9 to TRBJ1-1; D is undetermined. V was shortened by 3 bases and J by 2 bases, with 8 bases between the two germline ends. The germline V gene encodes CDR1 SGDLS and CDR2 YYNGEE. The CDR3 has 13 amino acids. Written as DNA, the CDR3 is TGTGCCAGCAGCGGCACTTATAACACTGAAGCTTTCTTT. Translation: CASSGTYNTEAFF. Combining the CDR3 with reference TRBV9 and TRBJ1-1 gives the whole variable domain DSGVTQTPKHLITATGQRVTLRCSPRSGDLSVYWYQQSLDQGLQFLIQYYNGEERAKGNILERFSAQQFPDLHSELNLSSLELGDSALYFCASSGTYNTEAFFGQGTRLTVV.

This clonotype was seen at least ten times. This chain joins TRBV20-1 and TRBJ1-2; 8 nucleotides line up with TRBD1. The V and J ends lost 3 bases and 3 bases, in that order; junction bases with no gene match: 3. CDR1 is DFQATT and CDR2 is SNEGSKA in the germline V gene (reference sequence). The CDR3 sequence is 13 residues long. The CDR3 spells CSARTGEDYGYTF. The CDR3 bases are TGCAGTGCTAGGACAGGGGAGGACTATGGCTACACCTTC.

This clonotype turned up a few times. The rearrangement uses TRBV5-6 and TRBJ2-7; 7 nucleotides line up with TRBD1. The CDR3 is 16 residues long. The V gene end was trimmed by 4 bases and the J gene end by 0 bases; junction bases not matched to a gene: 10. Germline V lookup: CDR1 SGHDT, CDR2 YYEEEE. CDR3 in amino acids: CASSPYRDSSSYEQYF. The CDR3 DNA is TGTGCCAGCAGCCCCTACCGGGACAGCAGCTCCTACGAGCAGTACTTC.

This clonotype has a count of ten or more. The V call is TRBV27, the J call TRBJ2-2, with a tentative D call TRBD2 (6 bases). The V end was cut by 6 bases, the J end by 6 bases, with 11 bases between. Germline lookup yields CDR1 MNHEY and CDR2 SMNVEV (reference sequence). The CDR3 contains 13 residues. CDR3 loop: CASSVEGSGELFF. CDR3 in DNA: TGTGCCAGCAGCGTGGAGGGCTCCGGGGAGCTGTTTTTT.

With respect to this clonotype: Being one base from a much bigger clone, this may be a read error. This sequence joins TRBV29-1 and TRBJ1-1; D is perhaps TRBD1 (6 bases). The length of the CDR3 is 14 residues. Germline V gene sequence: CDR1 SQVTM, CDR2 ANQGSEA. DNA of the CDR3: TGCATCGCCAACACCGGGACATTGAACACTGAAGCTTTCTTT. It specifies CIANTGTLNTEAFF.

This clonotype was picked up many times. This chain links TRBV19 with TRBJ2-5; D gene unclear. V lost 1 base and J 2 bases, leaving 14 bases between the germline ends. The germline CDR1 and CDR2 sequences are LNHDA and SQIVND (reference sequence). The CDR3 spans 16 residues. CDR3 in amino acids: CASSIAPVVGQETQYF. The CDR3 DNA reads TGTGCCAGTAGTATAGCGCCCGTAGTAGGGCAAGAGACCCAGTACTTC.